Listed below are T cell receptor beta chains from one sample, sequenced in a study of cytomegalovirus exposure and HLA in healthy donors. Profiling relied on immunoSEQ multiplex PCR, and the TCRdb table lists in-frame clones only, not all of them. The sample has more than 85,000 clones, 81% seen once; the top ten hold roughly 2.2%. Sequences were obtained from PBMCs. Receptors originate from a woman between 25 and 40 years old in good health and CMV-seronegative. CDR3s include the opening cysteine and the closing phenylalanine or tryptophan. D genes are given only for firm matches. The size entry is marked missing in some rows and otherwise reads once, few, many or a size class.

D: TRBD2; V: TRBV5-1; J: TRBJ2-7; size: NA; CDR3: CASSSGTSGIYEQYF; DNA: TGCGCCAGCAGCTCCGGGACTAGCGGGATATACGAGCAGTACTTC
D: NA; V: TRBV7-9; J: TRBJ2-5; size: once; CDR3: CASSLVVRQETQYF; DNA: TGTGCCAGCAGCTTAGTAGTGCGTCAAGAGACCCAGTACTTC
D: NA; V: TRBV5-4; J: TRBJ2-1; size: NA; CDR3: CASTRGGSIFNEQFF; DNA: TGTGCCAGCACCCGAGGGGGATCGATTTTCAATGAGCAGTTCTTC
D: TRBD2; V: TRBV25-1; J: TRBJ2-2; size: NA; CDR3: CASSPRTSYTGELFF; DNA: TGTGCCAGCAGTCCCAGGACTAGCTACACCGGGGAGCTGTTTTTT
D: NA; V: TRBV2; J: TRBJ1-1; size: NA; CDR3: CASSDLYEAFF; DNA: TGTGCCAGCAGTGATCTTTATGAAGCTTTCTTT
D: TRBD2; V: TRBV7-2; J: TRBJ2-7; size: NA; CDR3: CASSLVTSGSSPYEQYF; DNA: TGTGCCAGCAGCTTAGTGACTAGCGGGAGTTCCCCCTACGAGCAGTACTTC
D: NA; V: TRBV18; J: TRBJ1-1; size: NA; CDR3: CASSPPASTEAFF; DNA: TGTGCCAGCTCACCGCCCGCGAGCACTGAAGCTTTCTTT
D: TRBD2; V: TRBV6-5; J: TRBJ2-1; size: NA; CDR3: CASRLAGGNEQFF; DNA: TGTGCCAGCAGACTAGCGGGAGGAAATGAGCAGTTCTTC
D: TRBD2; V: TRBV7-9; J: TRBJ2-1; size: NA; CDR3: CASSSEGRGRAWNEQFF; DNA: TGTGCCAGCAGCTCTGAGGGTCGGGGGAGGGCCTGGAATGAGCAGTTCTTC
D: NA; V: TRBV4-1; J: TRBJ2-7; size: NA; CDR3: CASSPRPQGMGQYF; DNA: TGCGCCAGCAGCCCGAGGCCCCAGGGTATGGGGCAGTACTTC
D: NA; V: TRBV5-1; J: TRBJ1-4; size: NA; CDR3: CASSPTQGSGEKLFF; DNA: TGCGCCAGCAGCCCGACCCAGGGGTCAGGTGAAAAACTGTTTTTT
D: NA; V: TRBV28; J: TRBJ1-1; size: NA; CDR3: CASRVPHVLLVGASQRDRNTEAFF; DNA: TGTGCCAGCAGAGTCCCTCATGTCTTGTTAGTAGGGGCGTCTCAACGAGATCGGAACACTGAAGCTTTCTTT
D: TRBD1; V: TRBV27; J: TRBJ2-7; size: few; CDR3: CASSFRGQGIGSYEQYF; DNA: TGTGCCAGCAGTTTCCGAGGACAGGGAATCGGTTCCTACGAGCAGTACTTC
D: NA; V: TRBV5-5; J: TRBJ1-2; size: few; CDR3: CASSLERQGNYGYTF; DNA: TGTGCCAGCAGCTTGGAGCGGCAGGGGAACTATGGCTACACCTTC
D: NA; V: TRBV5-6; J: TRBJ2-2; size: NA; CDR3: CASSFLTGTHTGELFF; DNA: TGTGCCAGCAGCTTCCTAACCGGGACACATACCGGGGAGCTGTTTTTT
D: NA; V: TRBV5-1; J: TRBJ2-3; size: NA; CDR3: CASSLNSLSTDTQYF; DNA: TGCGCCAGCAGCTTGAACAGCCTATCCACAGATACGCAGTATTTT
D: TRBD2; V: TRBV5-1; J: TRBJ2-3; size: NA; CDR3: CASSSAGVGGTQYF; DNA: TGCGCCAGCAGCTCAGCGGGAGTGGGGGGTACGCAGTATTTT
D: NA; V: TRBV7-3; J: TRBJ2-7; size: few; CDR3: CASSYDGRSDGEQYF; DNA: TGTGCCAGCAGCTACGATGGGAGGAGTGACGGTGAGCAGTACTTC
D: NA; V: TRBV1; J: TRBJ1-2; size: NA; CDR3: CTSSGPGHGYTF; DNA: TGCACCAGCAGCGGGCCAGGGCATGGCTACACCTTC
D: NA; V: TRBV28; J: TRBJ1-1; size: NA; CDR3: CASSRQREAFF; DNA: TGTGCCAGCAGTCGACAGCGTGAAGCTTTCTTT
D: NA; V: TRBV15; J: TRBJ2-7; size: NA; CDR3: CATSRDLGTSYEQYF; DNA: TGTGCCACCAGCAGAGATCTTGGGACTTCCTACGAGCAGTACTTC
D: NA; V: TRBV5-5; J: TRBJ1-3; size: once; CDR3: CASSPGGRDTIYF; DNA: TGTGCCAGCAGTCCCGGAGGGAGAGACACCATATATTTT
D: NA; V: TRBV30; J: TRBJ1-5; size: NA; CDR3: CAWSDLDGGQHF; DNA: TGTGCCTGGAGCGACCTGGACGGGGGCCAGCATTTT
D: TRBD2; V: TRBV10-2; J: TRBJ2-7; size: NA; CDR3: CAAGLAGGGYEQYF; DNA: TGCGCCGCGGGACTAGCGGGAGGAGGCTACGAGCAGTACTTC
D: TRBD1; V: TRBV30; J: TRBJ2-7; size: NA; CDR3: CAWGTGGSHEQYF; DNA: TGTGCCTGGGGCACAGGGGGCTCCCACGAGCAGTACTTC
D: NA; V: TRBV11-2; J: TRBJ2-2; size: once; CDR3: CASSPMVGGTGELFF; DNA: TGTGCCAGCAGCCCAATGGTAGGGGGCACCGGGGAGCTGTTTTTT
D: NA; V: TRBV5-6; J: TRBJ2-1; size: NA; CDR3: CASSLELQGTYNEQFF; DNA: TGTGCCAGCAGCTTGGAGTTACAGGGCACCTACAATGAGCAGTTCTTC
D: NA; V: TRBV2; J: TRBJ1-5; size: NA; CDR3: CASSDLYSNQPQHF; DNA: TGTGCCAGCAGTGACCTTTATAGCAATCAGCCCCAGCATTTT
D: TRBD2; V: TRBV5-1; J: TRBJ2-2; size: NA; CDR3: CASSPRTSGGTGELFF; DNA: TGCGCCAGCAGCCCAAGGACTAGCGGGGGCACCGGGGAGCTGTTTTTT
D: TRBD2; V: TRBV4-3; J: TRBJ2-7; size: NA; CDR3: CASSQERAGGHEQYF; DNA: TGCGCCAGCAGCCAAGAAAGAGCGGGAGGCCACGAGCAGTACTTC
D: NA; V: TRBV7-2; J: TRBJ2-2; size: NA; CDR3: CASPSRGTFVSTGELFF; DNA: TGTGCCAGCCCTTCACGGGGAACCTTTGTTAGCACCGGGGAGCTGTTTTTT
D: TRBD2; V: TRBV4-2; J: TRBJ2-5; size: NA; CDR3: CASRSSGRRDQETQYF; DNA: TGTGCCAGCAGATCTAGCGGGAGACGGGACCAAGAGACCCAGTACTTC
D: NA; V: TRBV19; J: TRBJ1-5; size: NA; CDR3: CASSSGSGANQPQHF; DNA: TGTGCCAGTAGTAGTGGTTCGGGAGCCAATCAGCCCCAGCATTTT
D: TRBD2; V: TRBV28; J: TRBJ2-7; size: NA; CDR3: CASSLGLAGLILSRSEQYF; DNA: TGTGCCAGCAGTTTAGGACTAGCGGGGTTAATCTTATCTCGCTCCGAGCAGTACTTC
D: NA; V: TRBV7-2; J: TRBJ1-2; size: few; CDR3: CASSLAPGNYGYTF; DNA: TGTGCCAGCAGCTTAGCTCCAGGGAACTATGGCTACACCTTC
D: NA; V: TRBV11-2; J: TRBJ2-1; size: NA; CDR3: CASSRLDRYNEQFF; DNA: TGTGCCAGCAGCCGCCTAGACCGATACAATGAGCAGTTCTTC
D: NA; V: TRBV28; J: TRBJ1-5; size: NA; CDR3: CAIHPVGGRNQPQHF; DNA: TGTGCCATCCACCCGGTGGGGGGGAGGAATCAGCCCCAGCATTTT
D: TRBD1; V: TRBV5-8; J: TRBJ2-2; size: NA; CDR3: CASSARGPMRSGELFF; DNA: TGTGCCAGCAGCGCCAGGGGGCCGATGAGGAGCGGGGAGCTGTTTTTT
D: NA; V: TRBV4-1; J: TRBJ1-1; size: NA; CDR3: CASSQAPGSNTEAFF; DNA: TGCGCCAGCAGCCAAGCCCCGGGGTCGAACACTGAAGCTTTCTTT
D: TRBD1; V: TRBV7-9; J: TRBJ1-2; size: NA; CDR3: CASSLSTGGARNYGYTF; DNA: TGTGCCAGCAGCTTAAGTACAGGGGGCGCCCGTAACTATGGCTACACCTTC
D: NA; V: TRBV27; J: TRBJ2-2; size: NA; CDR3: CASSFGTTNTGELFF; DNA: TGTGCCAGCAGTTTTGGGACAACGAACACCGGGGAGCTGTTTTTT
D: NA; V: TRBV19; J: TRBJ2-3; size: NA; CDR3: CASSADTGIHTQYF; DNA: TGTGCCAGTAGTGCGGACACAGGGATCCATACGCAGTATTTT
D: NA; V: TRBV18; J: TRBJ1-1; size: NA; CDR3: CASSPDIGSWTEAFF; DNA: TGTGCCAGCTCACCAGACATTGGAAGTTGGACTGAAGCTTTCTTT
D: TRBD1; V: TRBV6-6; J: TRBJ2-3; size: NA; CDR3: CASSYPPGQGADTQYF; DNA: TGTGCCAGCAGTTACCCGCCCGGACAGGGCGCAGATACGCAGTATTTT
D: NA; V: TRBV7-6; J: TRBJ2-1; size: once; CDR3: CASSSSGVDEQFF; DNA: TGTGCCAGCAGCTCGTCGGGAGTGGATGAGCAGTTCTTC
D: TRBD2; V: TRBV12-5; J: TRBJ2-1; size: NA; CDR3: CASGSAGAYNEQFF; DNA: TGTGCTAGTGGTTCTGCGGGAGCATACAATGAGCAGTTCTTC